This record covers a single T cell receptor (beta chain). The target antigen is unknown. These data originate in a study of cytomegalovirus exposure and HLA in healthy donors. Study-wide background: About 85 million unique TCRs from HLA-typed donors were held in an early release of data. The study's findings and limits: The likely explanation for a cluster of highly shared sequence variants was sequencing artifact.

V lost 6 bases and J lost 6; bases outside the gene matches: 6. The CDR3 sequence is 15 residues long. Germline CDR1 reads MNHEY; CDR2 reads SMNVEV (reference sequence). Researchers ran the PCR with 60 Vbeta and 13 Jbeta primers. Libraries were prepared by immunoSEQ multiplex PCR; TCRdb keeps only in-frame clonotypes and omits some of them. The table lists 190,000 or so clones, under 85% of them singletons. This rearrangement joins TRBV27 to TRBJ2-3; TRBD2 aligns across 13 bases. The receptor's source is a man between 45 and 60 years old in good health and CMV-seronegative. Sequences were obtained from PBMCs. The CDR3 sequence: CASRFGLAGVDTQYF. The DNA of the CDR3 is TGTGCCAGCAGATTCGGACTAGCGGGGGTGGATACGCAGTATTTT.